Detailed here is one T cell receptor (beta chain). The data were obtained in a study of T cells in Graves' hyperthyroidism and ophthalmopathy. After removal of 6 bases from V and 5 bases from J, the junction contained 2 bases not matched to a gene. Germline assignment: CDR1 MNHNS and CDR2 SASEGT. The CDR3 runs 13 residues. Amplification of TCR beta CDR3 regions was performed using RNA transcripts as template. During a first-round RT-PCR of the TCR CDR3, the HTBI primer set was used. Via MiXCR, TCRdb re-called the multiplex PCR reads, giving one row per CDR3 protein. The table shows about 700,000 distinct CDR3 sequences, with over 40% occurring only once.

The specimen was peripheral blood or thyroid tissue (not recorded which). The rearrangement uses TRBV6-1 and TRBJ2-7; 12 positions agree with TRBD2. The receptor was isolated from an adult man with Graves' disease, either hyperthyroidism or ophthalmopathy (not recorded which). The CDR3 coding sequence is TGTGCCAGCAGGACTAGCGGGAGCAACGAGCAGTACTTC. Translation gives CASRTSGSNEQYF.